What follows describes a single TCR beta chain. The antigen remains unidentified. The CDR3 has 13 amino acids. V lost 6 bases, J lost 7 bases, and 13 bases lay in between. This entry comes from a study of T cells in Graves' hyperthyroidism and ophthalmopathy. The study, taken as a whole, reports: Before onset, by a median of approximately 5.9 months, the model predicted ophthalmopathy.

RNA transcripts yielded amplified TCR beta CDR3 regions. During a first-round RT-PCR of the TCR CDR3, the HTBI primer set was used. Each CDR3 protein is one row after TCRdb ran MiXCR on the multiplex PCR reads. The sample shows roughly 380,000 distinct CDR3 sequences, more than 11% of them seen only once. Patients with uncontrolled infections, other autoimmune diseases, pregnancy or lactation were excluded. Together with thyroid ultrasound, orbital computed tomography, serum thyroxine and TRAb, clinical symptoms were used for diagnoses. The specimen was blood. The source is an older woman with Graves' hyperthyroidism. The chain combines TRBV12-3 or TRBV12-4 with TRBJ2-1, with D hard to call. The CDR3 here is CASSRDWRNEQFF. Written as DNA, the CDR3 is TGTGCCAGCAGCCGAGATTGGCGAAATGAGCAGTTCTTC.